The sequence of this T cell receptor beta chain was determined in a study of T cell responses to AZD1222 COVID-19 vaccine. This clone was recorded a few times. Trimming removed 0 bases at V and 2 bases at J, with 7 bases between. Germline V gene lookup returns CDR1 SQVTM and CDR2 ANQGSEA. This CDR3 region has 13 residues. Using immunoSEQ multiplex PCR, the repertoire was profiled, and TCRdb retains in-frame clones only, with some absent. The sample includes approximately 88,000 clones, approximately 91% of them seen just once. This chain links TRBV29-1 with TRBJ1-2; D might be TRBD1 (6 bases). This sample comprised peripheral blood, obtained 28 days after the second AZD1222 dose. The origin of this receptor is an adult who received the AZD1222 COVID-19 vaccine. CDR3 in DNA: TGCAGCGTTGAAGAGGGGGCGAACTATGGCTACACCTTC. Translating gives CSVEEGANYGYTF.